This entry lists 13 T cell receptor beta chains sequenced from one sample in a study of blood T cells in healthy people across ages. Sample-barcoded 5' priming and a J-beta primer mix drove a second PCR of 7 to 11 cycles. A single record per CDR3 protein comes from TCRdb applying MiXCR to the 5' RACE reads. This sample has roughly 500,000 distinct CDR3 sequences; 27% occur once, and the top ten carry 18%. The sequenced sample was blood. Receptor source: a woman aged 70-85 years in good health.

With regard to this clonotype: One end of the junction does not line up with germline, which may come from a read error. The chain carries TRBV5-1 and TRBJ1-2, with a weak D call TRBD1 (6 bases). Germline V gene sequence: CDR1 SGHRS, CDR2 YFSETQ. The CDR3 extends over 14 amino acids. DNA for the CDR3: TGCGCCAGCAGCTTGAGGCAGGGGATCGATGGTTACACCTTC. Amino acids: CASSLRQGIDGYTF.

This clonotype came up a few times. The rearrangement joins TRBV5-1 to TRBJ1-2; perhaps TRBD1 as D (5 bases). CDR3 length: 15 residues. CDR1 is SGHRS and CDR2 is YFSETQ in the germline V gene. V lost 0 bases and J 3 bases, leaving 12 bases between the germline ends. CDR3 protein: CASSLGGTVDYGYTF. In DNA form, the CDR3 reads TGCGCCAGCAGCTTGGGTGGGACCGTCGACTATGGCTACACCTTC.

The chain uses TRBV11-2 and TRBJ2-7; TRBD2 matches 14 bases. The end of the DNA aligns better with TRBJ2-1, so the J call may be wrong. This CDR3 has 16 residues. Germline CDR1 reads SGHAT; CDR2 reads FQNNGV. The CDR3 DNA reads TGTGCCAGCAGCCCCCGACTAGCGGGGGGGCTTTATGAGCAGTTCTTC. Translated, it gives CASSPRLAGGLYEQFF.

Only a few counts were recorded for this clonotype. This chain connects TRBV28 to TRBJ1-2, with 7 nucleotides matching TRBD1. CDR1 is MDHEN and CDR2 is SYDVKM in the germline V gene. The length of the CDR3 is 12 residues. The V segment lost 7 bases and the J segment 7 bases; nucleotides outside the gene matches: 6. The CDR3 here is CASTTGESGYTF. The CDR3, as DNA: TGTGCCAGCACCACAGGGGAATCTGGCTACACCTTC.

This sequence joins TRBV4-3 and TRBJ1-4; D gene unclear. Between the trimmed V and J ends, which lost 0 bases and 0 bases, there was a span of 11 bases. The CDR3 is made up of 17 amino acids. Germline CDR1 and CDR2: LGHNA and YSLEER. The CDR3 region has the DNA TGCGCCAGCAGCCAAGAACCACCAATCACAACTAATGAAAAACTGTTTTTT. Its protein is CASSQEPPITTNEKLFF.

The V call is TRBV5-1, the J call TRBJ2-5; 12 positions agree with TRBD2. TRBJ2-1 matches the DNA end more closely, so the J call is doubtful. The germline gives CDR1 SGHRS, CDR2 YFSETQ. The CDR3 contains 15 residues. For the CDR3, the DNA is TGCGCCACCCAGTGGACTAGCGGGGTTAATGGTGAGCAGTTCTTC. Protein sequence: CATQWTSGVNGEQFF.

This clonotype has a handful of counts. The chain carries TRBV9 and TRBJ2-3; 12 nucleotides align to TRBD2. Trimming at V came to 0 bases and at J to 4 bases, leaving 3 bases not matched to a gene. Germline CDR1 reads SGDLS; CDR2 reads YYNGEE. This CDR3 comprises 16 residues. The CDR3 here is CASSVGGLAGSDTQYF. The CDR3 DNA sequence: TGTGCCAGCAGCGTAGGAGGACTAGCGGGATCAGATACGCAGTATTTT.

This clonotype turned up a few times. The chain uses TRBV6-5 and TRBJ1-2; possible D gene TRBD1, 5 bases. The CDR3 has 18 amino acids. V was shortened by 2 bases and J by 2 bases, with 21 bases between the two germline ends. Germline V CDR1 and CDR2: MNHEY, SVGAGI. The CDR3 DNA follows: TGTGCCAGCAGTTACGCGGGTGGAGGACTTGGGACCAACTATGGCTACACCTTC. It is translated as CASSYAGGGLGTNYGYTF.

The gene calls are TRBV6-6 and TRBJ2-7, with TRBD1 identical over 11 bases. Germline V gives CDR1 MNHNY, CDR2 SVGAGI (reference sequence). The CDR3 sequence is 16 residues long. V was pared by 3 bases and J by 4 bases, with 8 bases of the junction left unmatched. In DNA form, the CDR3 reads TGTGCCAGCAGTTATGGGACAGGGGGAAGAGAGTACGAGCAGTACTTC. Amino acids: CASSYGTGGREYEQYF.

As DNA, the CDR3 is TGTGCCAGCAGTAGGACAGGGGGCGCTGACTATGGCTACACCTTC. This codes for CASSRTGGADYGYTF. This chain links TRBV12-3 or TRBV12-4 with TRBJ1-2; 11 bases line up with TRBD1. The CDR3 extends over 15 amino acids. The V and J ends lost 5 bases and 3 bases, in that order; junction bases with no gene match: 5.

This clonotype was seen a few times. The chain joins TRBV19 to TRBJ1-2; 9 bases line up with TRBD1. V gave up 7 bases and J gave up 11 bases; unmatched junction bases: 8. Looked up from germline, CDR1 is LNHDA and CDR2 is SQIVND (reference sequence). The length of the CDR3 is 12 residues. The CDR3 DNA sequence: TGTGCCAGTAACCCCGGGACAGGGACTTACACCTTC. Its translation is CASNPGTGTYTF.

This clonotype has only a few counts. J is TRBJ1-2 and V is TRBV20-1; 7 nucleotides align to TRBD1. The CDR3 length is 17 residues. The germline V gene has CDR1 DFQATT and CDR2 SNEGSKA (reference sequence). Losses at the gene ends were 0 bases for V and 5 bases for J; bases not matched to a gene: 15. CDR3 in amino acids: CSARDINRDSNGYGYTF. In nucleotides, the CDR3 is TGCAGTGCTAGAGATATTAACCGGGACAGCAATGGTTATGGCTACACCTTC.

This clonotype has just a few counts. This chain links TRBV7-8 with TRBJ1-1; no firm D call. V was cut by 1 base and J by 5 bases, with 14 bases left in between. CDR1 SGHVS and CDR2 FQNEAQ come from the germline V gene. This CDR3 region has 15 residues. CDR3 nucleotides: TGTGCCAGCAGCTTAGGGTTCACTTTTGGGACTGAAGCTTTCTTT. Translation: CASSLGFTFGTEAFF.